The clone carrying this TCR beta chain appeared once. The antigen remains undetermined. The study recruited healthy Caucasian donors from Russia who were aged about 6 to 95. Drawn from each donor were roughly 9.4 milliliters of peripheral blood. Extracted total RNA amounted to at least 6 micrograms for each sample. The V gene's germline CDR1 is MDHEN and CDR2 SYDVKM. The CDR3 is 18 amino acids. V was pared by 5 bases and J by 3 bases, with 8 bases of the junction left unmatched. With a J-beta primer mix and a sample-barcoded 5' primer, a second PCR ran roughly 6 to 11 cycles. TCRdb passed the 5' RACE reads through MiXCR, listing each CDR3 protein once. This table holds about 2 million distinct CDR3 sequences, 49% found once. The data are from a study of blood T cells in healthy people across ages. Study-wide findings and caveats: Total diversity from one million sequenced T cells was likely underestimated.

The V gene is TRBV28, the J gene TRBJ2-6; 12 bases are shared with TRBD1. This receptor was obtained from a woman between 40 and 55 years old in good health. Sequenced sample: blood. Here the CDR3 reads CASSDGGQGAFGANVLTF. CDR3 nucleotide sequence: TGTGCCAGCAGTGACGGGGGACAGGGGGCTTTTGGGGCCAACGTCCTGACTTTC. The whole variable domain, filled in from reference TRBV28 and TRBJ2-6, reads DVKVTQSSRYLVKRTGEKVFLECVQDMDHENMFWYRQDPGLGLRLIYFSYDVKMKEKGDIPEGYSVSREKKERFSLILESASTNQTSMYLCASSDGGQGAFGANVLTFGAGSRLTVL.